A single count supports the clone carrying this T cell receptor beta chain. This sample stems from a study of T cell responses to AZD1222 COVID-19 vaccine. Losses at the gene ends were 5 bases for V and 9 bases for J; bases not matched to a gene: 13. CDR3 length equals 15 residues. Germline V gene sequence: CDR1 MNHEY, CDR2 SMNVEV (reference sequence). Profiled with immunoSEQ multiplex PCR; TCRdb holds only in-frame clones, not every one. This repertoire shows 150,000 to 200,000 clones, around 90% found once; its top ten account for 5% to 7.5%. Sequencing used peripheral blood, obtained on day 0 of AZD1222 vaccination. The chain joins TRBV27 to TRBJ2-7; TRBD1 agrees at 10 bases. The clonotype originates from an adult in good health. CDR3 residues: CASSPTTGGGSGQYF. The DNA of the CDR3 is TGTGCCAGCAGTCCCACGACAGGGGGCGGTTCTGGGCAGTACTTC.